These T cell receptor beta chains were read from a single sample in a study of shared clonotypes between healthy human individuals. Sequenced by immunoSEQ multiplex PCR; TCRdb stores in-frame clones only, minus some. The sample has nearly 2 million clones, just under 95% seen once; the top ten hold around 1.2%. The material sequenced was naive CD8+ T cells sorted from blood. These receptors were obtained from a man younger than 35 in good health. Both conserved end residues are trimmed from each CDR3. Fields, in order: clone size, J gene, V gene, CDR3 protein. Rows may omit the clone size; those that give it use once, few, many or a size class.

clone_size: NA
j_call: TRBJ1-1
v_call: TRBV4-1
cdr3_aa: ASSRGQGGTEAF

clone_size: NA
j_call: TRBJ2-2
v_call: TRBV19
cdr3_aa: ASSTSRDRAGELF

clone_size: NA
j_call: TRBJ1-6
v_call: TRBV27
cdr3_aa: ASSLGPGTDNSPLH

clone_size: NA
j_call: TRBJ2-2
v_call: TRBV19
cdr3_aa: ASRPGQGAGELF

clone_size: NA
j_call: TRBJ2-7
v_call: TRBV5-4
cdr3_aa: ASSLAGLGRAYEQY

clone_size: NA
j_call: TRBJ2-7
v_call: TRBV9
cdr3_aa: ASSTDTGTGSDEQY

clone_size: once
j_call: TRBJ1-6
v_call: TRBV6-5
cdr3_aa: ASSYRGEPPLH

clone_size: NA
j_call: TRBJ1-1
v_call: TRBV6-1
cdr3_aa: ASSDFAGAEAF

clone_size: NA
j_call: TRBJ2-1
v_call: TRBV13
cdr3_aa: ASSFQGGLNEQF

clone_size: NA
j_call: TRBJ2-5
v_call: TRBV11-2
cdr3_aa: ASSSRDYQETQY

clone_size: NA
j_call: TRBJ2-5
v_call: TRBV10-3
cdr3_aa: AISEGVGETQY

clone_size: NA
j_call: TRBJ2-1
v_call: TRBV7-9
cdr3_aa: ASSPEADNEQF

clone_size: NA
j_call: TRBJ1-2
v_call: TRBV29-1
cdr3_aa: SVKQGADYGYT

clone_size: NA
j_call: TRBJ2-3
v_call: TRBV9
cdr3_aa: ASSADGVKDTQY

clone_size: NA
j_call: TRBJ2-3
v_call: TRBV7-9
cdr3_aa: ASSLVSREPTDTQY

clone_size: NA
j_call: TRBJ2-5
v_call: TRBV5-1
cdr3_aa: ASSSPQQETQY

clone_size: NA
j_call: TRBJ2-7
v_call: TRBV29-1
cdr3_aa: SVDTGTEQY

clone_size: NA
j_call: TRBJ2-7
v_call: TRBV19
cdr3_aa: ASSVTSGTYEQY

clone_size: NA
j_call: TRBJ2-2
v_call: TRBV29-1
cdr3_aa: SVGDPRPSGETNTGELF

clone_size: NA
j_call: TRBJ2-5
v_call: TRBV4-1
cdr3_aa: ASSQGGGVRGETQY

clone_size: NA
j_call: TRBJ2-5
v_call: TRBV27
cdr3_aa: ASSLSGGWGQETQY

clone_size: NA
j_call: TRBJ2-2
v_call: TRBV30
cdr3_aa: AWESGAPTGELF

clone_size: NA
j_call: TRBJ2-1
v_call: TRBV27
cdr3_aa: ASSSLPTGGPYNEQF

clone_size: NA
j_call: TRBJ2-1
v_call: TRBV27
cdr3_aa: ASGDLTGNEQF

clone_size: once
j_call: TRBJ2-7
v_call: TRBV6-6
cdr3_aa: ASMGFSYEQY

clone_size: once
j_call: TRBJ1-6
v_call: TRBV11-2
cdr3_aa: ASSRNTGYNSPLH

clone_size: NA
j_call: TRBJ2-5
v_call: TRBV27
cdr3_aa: ASSLSPQRTQY

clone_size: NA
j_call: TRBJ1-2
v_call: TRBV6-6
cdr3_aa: ASSYGEGEGGYT

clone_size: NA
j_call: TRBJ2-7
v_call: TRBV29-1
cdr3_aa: SVEGAGDSYEQY

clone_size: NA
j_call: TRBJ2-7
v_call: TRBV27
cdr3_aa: ASSLSSGKAYEQY

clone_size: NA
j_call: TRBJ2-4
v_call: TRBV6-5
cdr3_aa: ASSSMDGKNIQY

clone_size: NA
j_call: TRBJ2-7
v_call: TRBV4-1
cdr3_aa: ASSLRGTSEYEQY

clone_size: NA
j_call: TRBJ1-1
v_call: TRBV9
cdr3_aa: ASSAPTGPEAF

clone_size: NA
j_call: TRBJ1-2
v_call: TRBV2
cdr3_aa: ASTSPQGGSYGYT

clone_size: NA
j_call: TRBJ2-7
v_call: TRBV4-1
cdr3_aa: ASSPSRQGGTYEQY

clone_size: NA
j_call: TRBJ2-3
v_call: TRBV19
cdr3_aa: ATHPSTGTYPQY

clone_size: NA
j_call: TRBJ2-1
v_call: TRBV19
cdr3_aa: ASSIWEVSYNEQF

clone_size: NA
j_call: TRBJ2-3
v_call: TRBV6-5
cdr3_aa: ASSYGGRVEDTQY

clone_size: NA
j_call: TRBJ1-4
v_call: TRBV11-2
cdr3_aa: ASSWGHPEKLF

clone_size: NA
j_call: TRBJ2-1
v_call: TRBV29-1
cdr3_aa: SVVYLAGVPDEQF

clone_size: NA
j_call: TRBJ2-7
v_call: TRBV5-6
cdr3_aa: ASSLPASYEQY

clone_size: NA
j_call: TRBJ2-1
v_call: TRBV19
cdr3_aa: ASSPFSGYNEQF

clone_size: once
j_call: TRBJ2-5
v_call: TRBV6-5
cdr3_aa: ASSYYGLSETQY